This paragraph covers one TCR beta chain sequence. This entry comes from a study of blood T cell repertoires in COVID-19. Under the authors' procedure: Using reference gene primer amplification, nucleated cell counts were estimated. TCRdb keeps only in-frame clones here, not all; method: immunoSEQ multiplex PCR. V, J and clone size reflect that table, while D and trimming were determined from the DNA. This table has around 700,000 clones, 70% to 90% appearing once. Germline values: CDR1 GTSNPN, CDR2 SVGIG (reference sequence). V lost 3 bases, J lost 7 bases, and 5 bases stayed unmatched. The CDR3 extends over 14 amino acids.

V is TRBV30 and J is TRBJ2-2; 10 bases match TRBD2. The receptor was derived from a woman younger than 30 with acute or convalescent COVID-19. Sequences were obtained from peripheral blood. The CDR3: CAWRLAGDYGELFF. As DNA, the CDR3 is TGTGCCTGGAGGCTAGCGGGGGATTACGGGGAGCTGTTTTTT. Using reference TRBV30 and TRBJ2-2 for the parts outside the CDR3, the full variable domain is SQTIHQWPATLVQPVGSPLSLECTVEGTSNPNLYWYRQAAGRGLQLLFYSVGIGQISSEVPQNLSASRPQDRQFILSSKKLLLSDSGFYLCAWRLAGDYGELFFGEGSRLTVL.